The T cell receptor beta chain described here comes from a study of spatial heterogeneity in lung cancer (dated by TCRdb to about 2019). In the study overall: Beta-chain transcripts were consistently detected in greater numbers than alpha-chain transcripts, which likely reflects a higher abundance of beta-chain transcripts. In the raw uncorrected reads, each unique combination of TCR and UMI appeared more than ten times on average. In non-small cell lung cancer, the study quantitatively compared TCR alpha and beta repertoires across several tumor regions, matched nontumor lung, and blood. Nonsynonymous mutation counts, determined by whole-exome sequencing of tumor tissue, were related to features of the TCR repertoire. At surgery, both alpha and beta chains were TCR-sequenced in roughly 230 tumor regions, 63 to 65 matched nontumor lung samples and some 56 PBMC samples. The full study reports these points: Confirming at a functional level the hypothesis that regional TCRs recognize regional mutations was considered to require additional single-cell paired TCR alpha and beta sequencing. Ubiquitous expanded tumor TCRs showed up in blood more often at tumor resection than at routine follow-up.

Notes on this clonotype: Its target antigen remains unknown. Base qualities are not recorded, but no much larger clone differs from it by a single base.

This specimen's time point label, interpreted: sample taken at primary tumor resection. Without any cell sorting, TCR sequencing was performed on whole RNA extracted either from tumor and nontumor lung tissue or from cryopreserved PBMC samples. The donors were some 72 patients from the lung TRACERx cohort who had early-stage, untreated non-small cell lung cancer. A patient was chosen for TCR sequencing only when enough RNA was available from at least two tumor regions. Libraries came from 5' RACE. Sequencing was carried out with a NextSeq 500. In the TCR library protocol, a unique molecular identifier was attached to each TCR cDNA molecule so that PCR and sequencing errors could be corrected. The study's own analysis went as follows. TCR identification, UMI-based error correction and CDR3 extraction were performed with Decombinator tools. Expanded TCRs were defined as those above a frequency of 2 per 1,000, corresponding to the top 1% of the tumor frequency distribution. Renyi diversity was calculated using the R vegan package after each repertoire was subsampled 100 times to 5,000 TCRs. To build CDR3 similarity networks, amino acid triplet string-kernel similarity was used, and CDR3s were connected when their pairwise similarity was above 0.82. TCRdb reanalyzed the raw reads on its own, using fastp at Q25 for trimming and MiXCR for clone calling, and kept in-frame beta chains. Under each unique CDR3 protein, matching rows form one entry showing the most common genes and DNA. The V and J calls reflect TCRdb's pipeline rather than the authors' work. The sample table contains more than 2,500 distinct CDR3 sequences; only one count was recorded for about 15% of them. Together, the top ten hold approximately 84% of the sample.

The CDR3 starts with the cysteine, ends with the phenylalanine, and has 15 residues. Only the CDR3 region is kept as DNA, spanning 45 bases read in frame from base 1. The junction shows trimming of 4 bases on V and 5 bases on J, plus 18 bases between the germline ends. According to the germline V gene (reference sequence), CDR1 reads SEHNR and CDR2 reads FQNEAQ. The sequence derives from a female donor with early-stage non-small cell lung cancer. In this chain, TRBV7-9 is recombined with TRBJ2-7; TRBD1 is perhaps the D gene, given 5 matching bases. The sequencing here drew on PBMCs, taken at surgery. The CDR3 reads CASSSPRGLRDEQYF. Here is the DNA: TGTGCCAGCAGCTCTCCAAGGGGCCTCCGGGACGAGCAGTACTTC.